Listed below are T cell receptor beta chains from one sample, sequenced in a study of cytomegalovirus exposure and HLA in healthy donors. The table came from immunoSEQ multiplex PCR; TCRdb's copy has only in-frame clones and leaves some out. The sample contains about 97,000 clones, about 75% of which appear only once. Sequenced sample: PBMCs. The receptors come from a man aged 50 or older in good health and CMV-seronegative. Each CDR3 is given with its conserved first and last residue. A D gene is named only where the DNA matches it firmly. Clone size appears in some rows only: once, few, many, or a class for an expanded clone.

TGTGCCAGCAAGGAACAGGGGTACACCGGGGAGCTGTTTTTT	CASKEQGYTGELFF	TRBJ2-2	-	TRBV2	TRBD1
TGTGCCAGCTCACCTGGGACAGGCACCAATGAGCAGTTCTTC	CASSPGTGTNEQFF	TRBJ2-1	once	TRBV18	TRBD1
TGCGCCAGCAGCTTGGGGGACAGGGGTAAGGCTAACTATGGCTACACCTTC	CASSLGDRGKANYGYTF	TRBJ1-2	-	TRBV5-1	TRBD1
TGTGCCAGCAGCCCGAGACAGGGGGGTCAGCCCCAGCATTTT	CASSPRQGGQPQHF	TRBJ1-5	-	TRBV9	TRBD1
TGTGCCAGCAGCCCCGGGACAGGGCAAAATCAGCCCCAGCATTTT	CASSPGTGQNQPQHF	TRBJ1-5	-	TRBV9	TRBD1
TGTGCCAGCAGCTACCCAAGCGGGAACTACAATGAGCAGTTCTTC	CASSYPSGNYNEQFF	TRBJ2-1	once	TRBV7-9	TRBD2
TGTGCCAGCAAGAGCGACAGGGACTCTGGGGCCAACGTCCTGACTTTC	CASKSDRDSGANVLTF	TRBJ2-6	-	TRBV28	TRBD1
TGTGCCGGACAGGGGAACACCGGGGAGCTGTTTTTT	CAGQGNTGELFF	TRBJ2-2	-	TRBV7-6	TRBD1
TGTGCCAGCAGTGAAGCGGGACAGTATACGCAGTATTTT	CASSEAGQYTQYF	TRBJ2-3	-	TRBV6-1	TRBD1
TGTGCCATCAGTGGACAGGGGACCTACGAGCAGTACTTC	CAISGQGTYEQYF	TRBJ2-7	-	TRBV10-3	TRBD1
TGTGCCAGCAGCGTGGGCCCCGACAGGGACTACGAGCAGTACTTC	CASSVGPDRDYEQYF	TRBJ2-7	-	TRBV9	TRBD1
TGCGCCAGCAGCCAAGATAGGGCTAGCGGGCTTTCTTCCTACGAGCAGTACTTC	CASSQDRASGLSSYEQYF	TRBJ2-7	-	TRBV4-1	TRBD2
TGTGCCAGCAGCTTACAACAATATGGCTACACCTTC	CASSLQQYGYTF	TRBJ1-2	-	TRBV7-9	-
TGTGCCAGCAGCTCGGAGCGGGCGGGCACAGAGACCCAGTACTTC	CASSSERAGTETQYF	TRBJ2-5	-	TRBV7-2	-
TGTGCCAGCAGCTCCAAGGAAAGAACAGGGACCACTGAAGCTTTCTTT	CASSSKERTGTTEAFF	TRBJ1-1	-	TRBV7-2	-
TGTGCCAGCAGCACGCGGAAAGGGGGCACTGAAGCTTTCTTT	CASSTRKGGTEAFF	TRBJ1-1	-	TRBV7-6	-
TGTGCCAGTAGTATAGACTCCGGGACTAGCGAATCCAAAAACATTCAGTACTTC	CASSIDSGTSESKNIQYF	TRBJ2-4	-	TRBV19	TRBD2
TGTGCCAGCAGCTTAGTCGGGTTTGGCTACACCTTC	CASSLVGFGYTF	TRBJ1-2	-	TRBV7-2	-
TGTGCCAGTAGTATCGACAGCTCCTACGAGCAGTACTTC	CASSIDSSYEQYF	TRBJ2-7	-	TRBV19	-
TGCGCCAGCAGCCAAGCGGTTGCGTGGACTAATGAAAAACTGTTTTTT	CASSQAVAWTNEKLFF	TRBJ1-4	-	TRBV4-3	-
TGTGCCAGCTCAGGGGACAGGGCCTACGAGCAGTACTTC	CASSGDRAYEQYF	TRBJ2-7	-	TRBV18	TRBD1
TGTGCCCGGGGGCCAGCGGGAGGCACTAGCACAGATACGCAGTATTTT	CARGPAGGTSTDTQYF	TRBJ2-3	-	TRBV30	TRBD2
TGTGCCAGCACCCCCAGGGACTATGGCTACACCTTC	CASTPRDYGYTF	TRBJ1-2	-	TRBV28	-
TGTGCCACAGGGGGCGGTTTCTACGAGCAGTACTTC	CATGGGFYEQYF	TRBJ2-7	few	TRBV7-8	TRBD1
TGTGCCACCAGCAAGACGCTTACAGGGGGTGGCTACGAGCAGTACTTC	CATSKTLTGGGYEQYF	TRBJ2-7	-	TRBV15	TRBD1
TGTGCCAGCAGCTTATTCGGCGGGCCCCGGAGGGGCACAGATACGCAGTATTTT	CASSLFGGPRRGTDTQYF	TRBJ2-3	few	TRBV7-8	-
TGTGCCAGCAGCGAAACACAGGGTTCGGTGAACACTGAAGCTTTCTTT	CASSETQGSVNTEAFF	TRBJ1-1	-	TRBV5-4	-
TGTGCCAGCAGTGAGTCCGGCGGGGCTTATGGCTACACCTTC	CASSESGGAYGYTF	TRBJ1-2	-	TRBV2	-
TGTGCCAGCAGCTCCCGGGACAGGGGATTGGCTTTCTTT	CASSSRDRGLAFF	TRBJ1-1	few	TRBV6-4	TRBD1
TGTGCCAGCAGCCCCACTAGCAGGAACATTCAGTACTTC	CASSPTSRNIQYF	TRBJ2-4	-	TRBV14	-
TGCAGCGTTGAGGGGACAGGGCATGGCTACACCTTC	CSVEGTGHGYTF	TRBJ1-2	-	TRBV29-1	TRBD1